The source of this T cell receptor (beta chain) is a study of shared clonotypes between healthy human individuals. Study-level information: Contributing individuals were two females and a few males aged 18 to 49.

Naive CD8 isolation took CD45RO-negative cells positively selected for CCR7 and excluded terminally differentiated effector memory CD45RA+ cells. The run depth of the assay was deep. Original handling: ImmunoSEQ gave junction-only sequences without quality scores, so filtering differed. Sequencing was performed with immunoSEQ multiplex PCR; in TCRdb, only in-frame clones are kept and a portion is missing. D and trimming were read from the DNA, whereas the V and J calls and clone size are those reported in that table. This table holds more than 2 million clones, 85% to 95% found once. Sequences were obtained from naive CD8+ T cells sorted from blood. This clonotype originated in a man aged 18 to 30 in good health.

CDR3 region: CASSESLFYEQYF. The CDR3 region has the DNA TGCGCCAGCAGTGAGTCCCTATTCTACGAGCAGTACTTC. V and J are TRBV10-2 and TRBJ2-7; D remains unclear. Germline CDR1 is WSHSY and CDR2 is SAAADI. The V gene lost 0 bases and the J gene lost 3 bases, with 6 bases spanning the gap. This CDR3 comprises 13 residues.